This T cell receptor beta chain was recovered during a study of PD-L1 blockade in urothelial cancer. Study context: Patients had received 0 to 3 prior chemotherapy regimens.

Clones were read by immunoSEQ multiplex PCR, and TCRdb kept only the in-frame ones, dropping some. The table records 50,000 to 55,000 clones, approximately 80% of them present only once. CDR1 and CDR2 (germline): SNHLY, FYNNEI. The junction had 7 bases not matched to a gene; V was cut back by 6 bases and J by 4 bases. The CDR3 covers 14 residues. This chain joins TRBV2 and TRBJ1-1; TRBD1 agrees at 8 bases. The source is a man between 65 and 85 years old with urothelial cancer. The sequenced sample was PBMCs, obtained around atezolizumab (anti-PD-L1) treatment. For the CDR3, the DNA is TGTGCCAGCAGACTCCAAACAGGGGGCACTGAAGCTTTCTTT. As protein: CASRLQTGGTEAFF. The variable domain in full, with the rest retrieved from reference TRBV2 and TRBJ1-1, is EPEVTQTPSHQVTQMGQEVILRCVPISNHLYFYWYRQILGQKVEFLVSFYNNEISEKSEIFDDQFSVERPDGSNFTLKIRSTKLEDSAMYFCASRLQTGGTEAFFGQGTRLTVV.